The rows below give T cell receptor beta chains drawn from one sample of a study of spatial heterogeneity in lung cancer. TCRdb re-derived calls from the 5' RACE reads in MiXCR, one entry per CDR3 protein. The sample contains around 100,000 distinct CDR3 sequences, 4% to 4.5% of which appear only once. The sample here was lung tumor tissue, taken at surgery. The receptors shown here come from a male donor with early-stage non-small cell lung cancer. Each CDR3 is given with its conserved first and last residue. A D gene is named only where the DNA matches it firmly. Size is omitted from some rows. Given values are once, few, many or a class for expanded clones.

V gene,D gene,J gene,clone size,CDR3 DNA,CDR3 protein
TRBV7-6,.,TRBJ2-7,many,TGTGCCAGCAGCTACACACCGGGAAACGAGGGGGGCGAGCAGTACTTC,CASSYTPGNEGGEQYF
TRBV15,.,TRBJ2-7,many,TGTGCCACCAGCAGAGATCAAGACCGCGAGCAGTACTTC,CATSRDQDREQYF
TRBV5-8,.,TRBJ1-5,few,TGTGCCAGCAGCTTGTACCGCGGTCAGGGGAATCAGCCCCAGCATTTT,CASSLYRGQGNQPQHF
TRBV13,.,TRBJ1-6,.,TGTGCCAGCAGCTTAGATGAGGGGACGGAATCACCCCTCCACTTT,CASSLDEGTESPLHF
TRBV20-1,.,TRBJ1-5,.,TGCAGTGCCCGCGAAGGGGCTCCCAATCAGCCCCAGCATTTT,CSAREGAPNQPQHF
TRBV20-1,.,TRBJ1-5,many,TGCAGTGCTAGAGCGGGAGGGGCTAGAGGATTTCAGCCCCAGCATTTT,CSARAGGARGFQPQHF
TRBV12-3/TRBV12-4,TRBD2,TRBJ2-1,many,TGTGCCAGCAGTTCTCCGACTAGCGGAGCGAGGAATGAGCAGTTCTTC,CASSSPTSGARNEQFF
TRBV7-2,.,TRBJ2-3,many,TGTGCCAGCAGCTCCCGATTGGGACACCTGCGGGATACGCAGTATTTT,CASSSRLGHLRDTQYF
TRBV15,TRBD2,TRBJ2-5,many,TGTGCCACCAGCGGCAGACTAGCGAATTGGGAGACCCAGTACTTC,CATSGRLANWETQYF
TRBV6-6,.,TRBJ2-2,many,TGTGCCAGCAGTTACGCCCCTTCCGGGGAGCTGTTTTTT,CASSYAPSGELFF
TRBV20-1,TRBD1,TRBJ1-5,many,TGCAGTGCAGGGGGCAGCCATTATAGCAATCAGCCCCAGCATTTT,CSAGGSHYSNQPQHF
TRBV6-6,.,TRBJ2-1,many,TGTGCCAGCAGGGTTGGTGAGCGGCAGTTCTTC,CASRVGERQFF
TRBV27,.,TRBJ2-5,many,TGTGCCAGCAGCGGTACAGGGCTACAGACCCAGTACTTC,CASSGTGLQTQYF
TRBV28,.,TRBJ2-7,many,TGTGCCAGCACCGAACGAGACGAGCAGTACTTC,CASTERDEQYF
TRBV10-3,TRBD1,TRBJ1-2,many,TGTGCCATCAGTTCAGGGGGCGCGGGGATTAACTATGGCTACACCTTC,CAISSGGAGINYGYTF
TRBV28,.,TRBJ1-1,many,TGTGCCAGCAGTTTGACAGGATATACGAGCACTGAAGCTTTCTTT,CASSLTGYTSTEAFF
TRBV28,.,TRBJ1-5,few,TGTGCCAGCAGTTTTCTGGCGGGGGTGGCTCAGCCCCAGCATTTT,CASSFLAGVAQPQHF
TRBV3-1,.,TRBJ2-2,many,TGTGCCAGCAGCCAATTGACCGGGGAGCTGTTTTTT,CASSQLTGELFF
TRBV4-1,.,TRBJ2-1,many,TGCGCCAGCAGCCAAGATCGGGCTGGTGAGCAGTTCTTC,CASSQDRAGEQFF
TRBV20-1,.,TRBJ1-3,.,TGCAGTGCTAGGGCAGGCGCTTCCGGAAACACCATATATTTT,CSARAGASGNTIYF
TRBV6-2/TRBV6-3,.,TRBJ2-1,few,TGTGCCAGCAGAAGGGACATCAGCTCCTACAATGAGCAGTTCTTC,CASRRDISSYNEQFF
TRBV28,.,TRBJ2-7,many,TGTGCCAGCATATTATTAGCGGCCCCCTACGAGCAGTACTTC,CASILLAAPYEQYF
TRBV6-5,.,TRBJ2-2,many,TGTGCCAGCAGTCCCTGGGTTGGGAAGAACACCGGGGAGCTGTTTTTT,CASSPWVGKNTGELFF
TRBV5-6,.,TRBJ2-6,many,TGTGCCAGCAGCTTTCAGGGGAGCTGGGCCAACGTCCTGACTTTC,CASSFQGSWANVLTF
TRBV2,TRBD1,TRBJ2-5,many,TGTGCCAGCAGTGAGGGGACAGAAGAGACCCAGTACTTC,CASSEGTEETQYF
TRBV18,.,TRBJ2-1,few,TGTGCCAGCTCACCCTACGGTGGGGGTAGTACGTCCTACAATGAGCAGTTCTTC,CASSPYGGGSTSYNEQFF
TRBV11-2,.,TRBJ2-1,many,TGTGCCAGCAGCATACTAAGCAATGAGCAGTTCTTC,CASSILSNEQFF
TRBV7-9,TRBD1,TRBJ1-2,few,TGTGCCAGCAGCTTTGAGGGGGCTAGTAGCTACACCTTC,CASSFEGASSYTF
TRBV28,TRBD1,TRBJ1-2,many,TGTGCCAGCAGACAACGGACAGGGGGCTTTGGCTACACCTTC,CASRQRTGGFGYTF
TRBV12-3/TRBV12-4,TRBD2,TRBJ2-1,many,TGTGCCAGCAGACTAGCGGGAACCTACAATGAGCAGTTCTTC,CASRLAGTYNEQFF
TRBV28,TRBD1,TRBJ2-7,many,TGTGCCAGTCGGGGGACAGGACACTACGAGCAGTACTTC,CASRGTGHYEQYF
TRBV20-1,.,TRBJ2-3,many,TGCAGTGCTAGGCCCGTTTTTTTGACGCGGAGAGACACAGATACGCAGTATTTT,CSARPVFLTRRDTDTQYF
TRBV4-1,TRBD2,TRBJ2-1,many,TGCGCCAGCAGCCAAGTGGGCGGGAGAAAAAGGGAGGCTTCCAATGAGCAGTTCTTC,CASSQVGGRKREASNEQFF
TRBV3-1,.,TRBJ2-3,many,TGTGCCAGCAGCGTCCGGACAGATACGCAGTATTTT,CASSVRTDTQYF
TRBV5-1,.,TRBJ2-7,few,TGCGCCAGCAGCTCCCCTACAGACCCCTACGAGCAGTACTTC,CASSSPTDPYEQYF
TRBV4-1,TRBD1,TRBJ2-7,.,TGCGCCAGCAGCCAATTGGGACAGGGCCCCGAGCAGTACTTC,CASSQLGQGPEQYF
TRBV5-1,.,TRBJ1-3,many,TGCGCCAGCAGAGTCGTCCCGGGGATTCAAGCTGGAAACACCATATATTTT,CASRVVPGIQAGNTIYF
TRBV9,.,TRBJ1-4,many,TGTGCCAGCAGCGTAGGTGGTCGGAGCTATGAAAAACTGTTTTTT,CASSVGGRSYEKLFF
TRBV20-1,.,TRBJ1-6,many,TGCAGTGTTCCCGTAGGGAGCTATAATTCACCCCTCCACTTT,CSVPVGSYNSPLHF
TRBV28,.,TRBJ1-5,many,TGTGCCAGCAGTCCTACAGGCGGGTCCAATCAGCCCCAGCATTTT,CASSPTGGSNQPQHF
TRBV7-9,.,TRBJ2-3,many,TGTGCCAGCAGCTTAGGTTCGGACAGAGGCACAGATACGCAGTATTTT,CASSLGSDRGTDTQYF
TRBV24-1,.,TRBJ1-4,many,TGTGCCACCAGTTTGGAATGGAAATGGAATGAAAAACTGTTTTTT,CATSLEWKWNEKLFF
TRBV11-2,.,TRBJ1-1,many,TGTGCCAGCAGCTTAGTCAGTCGGACTGAAGCTTTCTTT,CASSLVSRTEAFF
TRBV6-5,TRBD2,TRBJ2-1,many,TGTGCCAGCAGTTTAGCGGGAGGGTACAATGAGCAGTTCTTC,CASSLAGGYNEQFF
TRBV7-8,.,TRBJ2-7,.,TGTGCCAGCAGCCTTCCGGGACATAGCGACGAGCAGTACTTC,CASSLPGHSDEQYF
TRBV4-1,.,TRBJ2-5,few,TGCGCCAGCAGCCAAGTTTTTACGGAGACCCAGTACTTC,CASSQVFTETQYF
TRBV7-6,.,TRBJ1-4,many,TGTGCCAGCAGCTTAGGTATTAATGAAAAACTGTTTTTT,CASSLGINEKLFF
TRBV29-1,.,TRBJ2-4,few,TGCAGCGTTGTAGATCTTGAATTAGCCAAAAACATTCAGTACTTC,CSVVDLELAKNIQYF